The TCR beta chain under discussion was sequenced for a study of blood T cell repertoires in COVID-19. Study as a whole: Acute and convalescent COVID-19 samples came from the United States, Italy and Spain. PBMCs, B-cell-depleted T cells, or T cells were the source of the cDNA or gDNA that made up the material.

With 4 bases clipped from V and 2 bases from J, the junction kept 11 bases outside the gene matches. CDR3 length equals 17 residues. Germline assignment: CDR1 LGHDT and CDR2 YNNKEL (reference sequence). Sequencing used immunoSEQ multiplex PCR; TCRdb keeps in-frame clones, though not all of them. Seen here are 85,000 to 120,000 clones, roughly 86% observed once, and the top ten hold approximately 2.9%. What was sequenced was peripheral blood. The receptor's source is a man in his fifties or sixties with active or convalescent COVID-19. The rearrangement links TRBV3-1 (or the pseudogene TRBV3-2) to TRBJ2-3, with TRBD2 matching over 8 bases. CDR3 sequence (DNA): TGTGCCAGCAGCCTAAAGAGGGGCGGGGGGTACACAGATACGCAGTATTTT. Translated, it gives CASSLKRGGGYTDTQYF.